These 11 T cell receptor beta chains were all obtained from the same sample, sequenced in a study of CD8+ T cells in alopecia areata. Once RNA had been extracted, it was reverse transcribed into cDNA to act as the sequencing template. Assay: immunoSEQ multiplex PCR; the TCRdb copy retains only in-frame clones and omits some. Seen here are 170,000 or so clones, about three fifths observed once, and the top ten hold 0.91%. Treatment reported: oral pan-JAK inhibitor, 5-10 mg twice daily. This material consisted of CD4+ T cells sorted from blood, taken at week 4, from a patient treated with tofacitinib. Every receptor here comes from a human donor with alopecia areata.

The chain combines TRBV18 with TRBJ1-6; TRBD1 might be the D (6 bases). Deletions cut 2 bases from V and 7 bases from J, with 12 bases between. The CDR3 consists of 15 residues. Germline assignment: CDR1 KGHSH and CDR2 LQKENI. The CDR3 DNA follows: TGTGCCAGCTCACCAGAGACAGGAGGGAATTCACCCCTCCACTTT. Protein product: CASSPETGGNSPLHF.

The CDR3 protein is CASSDQGASGYTF. The CDR3 coding sequence is TGTGCCAGCAGTGACCAGGGGGCAAGTGGCTACACCTTC. The rearrangement joins TRBV2 to TRBJ1-2; TRBD1 aligns across 8 bases. The trim removed 3 bases at V and 7 bases at J, leaving 4 bases unmatched. Germline V gene sequence: CDR1 SNHLY, CDR2 FYNNEI. This CDR3 contains 13 residues.

This clone was recorded only once. The V gene is TRBV29-1, the J gene TRBJ1-1; D gene uncertain. This CDR3 comprises 12 residues. V lost 6 bases and J 4 bases, leaving 12 bases between the germline ends. Germline CDR1 is SQVTM and CDR2 is ANQGSEA. CDR3 amino acids: CSVALAPTEAFF. In nucleotides, the CDR3 is TGCAGCGTGGCCCTGGCGCCCACTGAAGCTTTCTTT.

The chain links TRBV5-1 to TRBJ1-1, with D perhaps matching TRBD1 (5 bases). The CDR3 sequence is 15 residues long. Per germline, CDR1 SGHRS and CDR2 YFSETQ. The V gene lost 4 bases and the J gene lost 3 bases, with 16 bases spanning the gap. The CDR3 sequence: CASSLPSSGDTEAFF. The CDR3 DNA reads as TGCGCCAGCAGCCTCCCGTCCTCGGGGGACACTGAAGCTTTCTTT.

The chain has TRBV9 and TRBJ2-1, with a tentative D call TRBD2 (6 bases). The germline CDR1 and CDR2 sequences are SGDLS and YYNGEE. The CDR3 length is 13 residues. V was shortened by 7 bases and J by 4 bases, with 12 bases between the two germline ends. The CDR3 DNA is TGTGCCAGCGGCCGGGACTCATACAATGAGCAGTTCTTC. Translating it yields CASGRDSYNEQFF.

The gene calls are TRBV30 and TRBJ2-2; D unresolved. The germline gives CDR1 GTSNPN, CDR2 SVGIG (reference sequence). The CDR3 runs 13 residues. V dropped 0 bases and J dropped 8 bases, with 10 bases sitting between them. The CDR3 sequence is CAWSVLLSGELFF. CDR3 coding DNA: TGTGCCTGGAGTGTTCTTCTCTCGGGGGAGCTGTTTTTT.

This rearrangement joins TRBV19 to TRBJ2-5; the match to TRBD1 covers 11 bases. Germline lookup yields CDR1 LNHDA and CDR2 SQIVND (reference sequence). The trim removed 6 bases at V and 0 bases at J, leaving 3 bases unmatched. The CDR3 totals 15 residues. The chain's CDR3 is CASRGQGAYQETQYF. CDR3 sequence (DNA): TGTGCCAGTAGAGGACAGGGGGCGTACCAAGAGACCCAGTACTTC.

The chain is built from TRBV6-5 and TRBJ2-4, with D maybe TRBD1 (5 bases). This CDR3 is 15 amino acids long. V dropped 0 bases and J dropped 1 base, with 7 bases sitting between them. Germline V lookup: CDR1 MNHEY, CDR2 SVGAGI. The CDR3 DNA reads as TGTGCCAGCAGTTACTCGGACACCGCCAAAAACATTCAGTACTTC. Protein sequence: CASSYSDTAKNIQYF.

This clone was recorded only once. The rearrangement uses TRBV30 and TRBJ1-6; 7 bases are shared with TRBD1. The CDR3 extends over 14 amino acids. CDR1 and CDR2 from the germline V gene are GTSNPN and SVGIG (reference sequence). Germline trimming cut 2 bases from V and 10 bases from J; bases unmatched to any gene: 8. The CDR3 DNA sequence: TGTGCCTGGAGTCGGGACAGTTTAGGATCACCCCTCCACTTT. Protein sequence: CAWSRDSLGSPLHF.

This clone has only a few counts. The gene calls are TRBV20-1 and TRBJ2-1; D might be TRBD2 (5 bases). CDR1 and CDR2 from the germline V gene are DFQATT and SNEGSKA (reference sequence). The CDR3 runs to 11 residues. The V gene lost 6 bases and the J gene lost 10 bases, with 13 bases spanning the gap. The DNA of the CDR3 is TGCAGTGCCACGCGGGTCGGGGAGCAGTTCTTC. Amino acid sequence: CSATRVGEQFF.

CDR3 nucleotide sequence: TGCGCCAGCAGCTGGACTGGGACAGGGGTGGGAGAGCAGTACTTC. Translation gives CASSWTGTGVGEQYF. This sequence joins TRBV5-1 and TRBJ2-7; 10 bases fit TRBD1. The CDR3 spans 15 residues. V lost 3 bases, J lost 7 bases, and 10 bases stayed unmatched. Germline CDR1 and CDR2: SGHRS and YFSETQ. Full variable domain (missing parts from reference TRBV5-1 and TRBJ2-7): KAGVTQTPRYLIKTRGQQVTLSCSPISGHRSVSWYQQTPGQGLQFLFEYFSETQRNKGNFPGRFSGRQFSNSRSEMNVSTLELGDSALYLCASSWTGTGVGEQYFGPGTRLTVT.